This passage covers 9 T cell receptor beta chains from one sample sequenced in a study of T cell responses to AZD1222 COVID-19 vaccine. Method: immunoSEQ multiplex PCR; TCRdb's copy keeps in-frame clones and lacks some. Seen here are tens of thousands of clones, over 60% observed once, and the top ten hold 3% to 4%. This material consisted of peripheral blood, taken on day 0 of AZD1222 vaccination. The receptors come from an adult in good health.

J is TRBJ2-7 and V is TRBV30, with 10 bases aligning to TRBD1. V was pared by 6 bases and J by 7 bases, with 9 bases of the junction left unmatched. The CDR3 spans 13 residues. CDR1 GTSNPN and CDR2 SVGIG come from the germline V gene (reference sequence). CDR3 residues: CACWDRGVGEQYF. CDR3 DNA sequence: TGTGCCTGTTGGGACAGGGGAGTGGGGGAGCAGTACTTC.

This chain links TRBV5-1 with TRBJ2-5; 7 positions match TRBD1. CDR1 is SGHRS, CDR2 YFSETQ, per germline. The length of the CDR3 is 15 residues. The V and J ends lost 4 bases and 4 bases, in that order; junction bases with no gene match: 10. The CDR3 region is CASSQGTDTTETQYF. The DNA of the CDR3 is TGCGCCAGCAGCCAAGGGACAGATACTACAGAGACCCAGTACTTC.

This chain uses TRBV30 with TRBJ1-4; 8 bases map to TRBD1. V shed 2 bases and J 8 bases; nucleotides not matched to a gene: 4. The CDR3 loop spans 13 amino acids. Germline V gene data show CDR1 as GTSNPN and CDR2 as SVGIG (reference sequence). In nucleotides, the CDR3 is TGTGCCTGGAGTCCCCGGACAGGGGAAAAACTGTTTTTT. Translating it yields CAWSPRTGEKLFF.

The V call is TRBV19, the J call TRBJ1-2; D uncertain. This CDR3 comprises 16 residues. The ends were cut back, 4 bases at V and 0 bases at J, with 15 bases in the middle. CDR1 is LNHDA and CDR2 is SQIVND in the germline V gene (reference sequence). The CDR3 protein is CASSTTRHTANYGYTF. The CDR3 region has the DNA TGTGCCAGTAGTACCACAAGACACACAGCTAACTATGGCTACACCTTC. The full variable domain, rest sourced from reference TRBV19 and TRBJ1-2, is DGGITQSPKYLFRKEGQNVTLSCEQNLNHDAMYWYRQDPGQGLRLIYYSQIVNDFQKGDIAEGYSVSREKKESFPLTVTSAQKNPTAFYLCASSTTRHTANYGYTFGSGTRLTVV.

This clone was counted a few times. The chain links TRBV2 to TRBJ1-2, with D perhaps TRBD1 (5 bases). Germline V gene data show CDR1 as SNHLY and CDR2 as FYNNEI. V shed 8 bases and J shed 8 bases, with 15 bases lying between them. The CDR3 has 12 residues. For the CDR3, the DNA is TGTGCCAGCTCTCCCCTCAGGGTCGGCTACACCTTC. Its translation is CASSPLRVGYTF.

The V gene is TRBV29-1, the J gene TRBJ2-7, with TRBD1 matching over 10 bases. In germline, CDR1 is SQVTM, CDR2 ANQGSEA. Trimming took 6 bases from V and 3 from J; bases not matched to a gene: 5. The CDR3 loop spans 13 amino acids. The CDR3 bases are TGCAGCGTAACCGGGACAGGGGACTACGAGCAGTACTTC. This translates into CSVTGTGDYEQYF.

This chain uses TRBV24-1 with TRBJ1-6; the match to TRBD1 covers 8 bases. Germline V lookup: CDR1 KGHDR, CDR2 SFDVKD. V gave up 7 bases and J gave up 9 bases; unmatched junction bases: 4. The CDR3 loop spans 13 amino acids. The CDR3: CATSRGQGSPLHF. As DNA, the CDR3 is TGTGCCACCAGCAGGGGGCAAGGTTCACCCCTCCACTTT.

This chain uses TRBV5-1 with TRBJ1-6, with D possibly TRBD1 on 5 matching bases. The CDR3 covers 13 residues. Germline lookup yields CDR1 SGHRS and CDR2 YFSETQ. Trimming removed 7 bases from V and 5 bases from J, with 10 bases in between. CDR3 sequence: CASRGSDNSPLHF. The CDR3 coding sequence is TGCGCCAGCCGGGGGTCGGATAATTCACCCCTCCACTTT.

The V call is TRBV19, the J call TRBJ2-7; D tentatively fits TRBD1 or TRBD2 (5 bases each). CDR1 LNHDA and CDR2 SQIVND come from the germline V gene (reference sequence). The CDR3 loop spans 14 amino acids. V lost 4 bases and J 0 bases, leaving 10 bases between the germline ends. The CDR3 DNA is TGTGCCAGTAGTAGGGGACCGAACTCCTACGAGCAGTACTTC. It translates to CASSRGPNSYEQYF.